Detailed here is one TCR beta chain. Which antigen it targets is not known. The sample holds no much larger clone one base away, and base qualities are not on file. Libraries were built with the immunoSEQ multiplex PCR assay. The table was pulled from immuneACCESS by TCRdb, which kept in-frame rearrangements only. Such tables lose some clones; where checked, under half of the loss comes from unresolved V genes, and the rest has no known cause. This sample gives about 140,000 clones in total; around 90% of them show up just once. 1.5% to 1.9% of the sample lies in the top ten. This record comes from a study of CD4+ T cells in melanoma (dated by TCRdb to between 2021 and 2024). About the investigation overall: The study examined neoantigen-specific CD4+ T cells in human melanoma. General findings and caveats noted by the study authors: According to the report, neoantigen-specific CD4+ T cells in melanoma displayed diverse differentiation states. Neoantigen-specific CD4+ T cells were reported to be correlated with the function of CD8+ T cells, macrophages and B cells.

Trimming removed 4 bases from V and 0 bases from J, leaving 11 bases between the germline ends. The CDR3 goes from the cysteine to the phenylalanine over 15 residues. The entry retains the CDR3 DNA only, 45 bases that are in frame from base 1. The germline V gene supplies CDR1 SGHRS and CDR2 YFSETQ. Donors were patients with melanoma. The rearrangement combines TRBV5-1 with TRBJ1-3; the D gene assignment is ambiguous. This receptor was obtained from a human donor with melanoma. The CDR3 reads as follows: CASSPPGRSGNTIYF. The DNA sequence is as follows: TGCGCCAGCAGCCCCCCTGGGCGCTCTGGAAACACCATATATTTT.